The next 9 T cell receptor beta chains were all read from a single sample in a study of Ad26.COV2.S vaccination and SARS-CoV-2 variants. Some clones are missing from TCRdb's copy, which holds only in-frame ones; the method was immunoSEQ multiplex PCR. The sample yields hundreds of thousands of clones, just over 90% seen once. The source was peripheral blood, collected after recovery from COVID-19. Receptors were obtained from a human donor who had recovered from COVID-19.

The rearrangement links TRBV7-2 to TRBJ1-3; 9 nucleotides line up with TRBD1. This CDR3 spans 16 amino acids. CDR1 is SGHTA and CDR2 is FQGNSA in the germline V gene. J was trimmed by 2 bases and V by 4 bases; bases with no gene match: 6. In DNA, the CDR3 is TGTGCCAGCAGCTCACGGGACAGGGTAGCTGGAAACACCATATATTTT. Its translation is CASSSRDRVAGNTIYF. Full variable domain (outside the CDR3, taken from reference TRBV7-2 and TRBJ1-3): GAGVSQSPSNKVTEKGKDVELRCDPISGHTALYWYRQSLGQGLEFLIYFQGNSAPDKSGLPSDRFSAERTGGSVSTLTIQRTQQEDSAVYLCASSSRDRVAGNTIYFGEGSWLTVV.

This chain joins TRBV27 and TRBJ2-2, with D tentatively TRBD2 (5 bases). In germline, CDR1 is MNHEY, CDR2 SMNVEV (reference sequence). This CDR3 comprises 17 residues. The V and J ends lost 4 bases and 5 bases respectively, with 20 bases between them. The CDR3, as DNA: TGTGCCAGCAGTTGGTCCCCTTTCGGAGGAACAACCGGGGAGCTGTTTTTT. It is translated as CASSWSPFGGTTGELFF.

This sequence joins TRBV7-9 and TRBJ1-2; D is ambiguous. The CDR3 has 15 amino acids. With 1 base removed from V and 0 bases from J, the gap between germline ends came to 9 bases. Per germline, CDR1 SEHNR and CDR2 FQNEAQ (reference sequence). The CDR3 protein is CASSLEASANYGYTF. CDR3 DNA sequence: TGTGCCAGCAGCTTAGAGGCCAGCGCTAACTATGGCTACACCTTC.

The genes are TRBV5-4 and TRBJ1-6, with no clear D. The germline V gene encodes CDR1 SGHNT and CDR2 YYREEE (reference sequence). V lost 4 bases and J 10 bases, leaving 18 bases between the germline ends. The CDR3 runs to 15 residues. The CDR3 loop reads CASSVDRASGSPLHF. CDR3 DNA sequence: TGTGCCAGCAGCGTTGACCGGGCTTCCGGCTCACCCCTCCACTTT.

The chain uses TRBV6-5 and TRBJ1-1; 8 nucleotides align to TRBD1. The V gene's germline CDR1 is MNHEY and CDR2 SVGAGI. The CDR3 totals 15 residues. V gave up 6 bases and J gave up 1 base; unmatched junction bases: 7. The CDR3 DNA reads as TGTGCCAGCAGCATGACAGGGGTTCCGAACACTGAAGCTTTCTTT. Encoded protein: CASSMTGVPNTEAFF.

This sequence joins TRBV2 and TRBJ2-5, with 10 positions matching TRBD2. The length of the CDR3 is 15 residues. The V segment lost 5 bases and the J segment 5 bases; nucleotides outside the gene matches: 8. Germline V gene sequence: CDR1 SNHLY, CDR2 FYNNEI. CDR3 sequence (DNA): TGTGCCAGCAGTTCTAGCGGGGGCCCAGGGGAGACCCAGTACTTC. Encoded protein: CASSSSGGPGETQYF.

This chain connects TRBV28 to TRBJ2-3; D gene uncertain. CDR3 size: 14 residues. CDR1 is MDHEN, CDR2 SYDVKM, per germline. The V and J ends lost 6 bases and 2 bases respectively, with 12 bases between them. CDR3 loop: CASSTTSPTDTQYF. The CDR3 bases are TGTGCCAGCAGCACAACCTCACCCACAGATACGCAGTATTTT.

The rearrangement links TRBV5-3 to TRBJ2-3; 9 bases match TRBD1. TRBV5-3 belongs to the ORF category, with a function that is uncertain. This CDR3 comprises 20 residues. The V and J ends lost 3 bases and 0 bases, in that order; junction bases with no gene match: 17. The chain's CDR3 is CARSSRDRVDTTTSTDTQYF. CDR3 DNA sequence: TGTGCCAGAAGCTCCCGGGACAGGGTAGACACAACAACTAGCACAGATACGCAGTATTTT.

The chain is built from TRBV6-6 and TRBJ2-1, with D unresolved. CDR1 is MNHNY and CDR2 is SVGAGI in the germline V gene (reference sequence). Trimming took 5 bases from V and 8 from J, leaving 13 bases between them. There are 13 residues in the CDR3. The CDR3 here is CASSGPSTHEQFF. CDR3 in DNA: TGTGCCAGCAGTGGACCCTCCACCCATGAGCAGTTCTTC.